This T cell receptor (beta chain) was obtained from a study of blood T cell repertoires in COVID-19. For the study at large: Collection of acute and convalescent COVID-19 samples took place in the United States, Italy and Spain.

Sequenced by immunoSEQ multiplex PCR; TCRdb stores in-frame clones only, minus some. In the table there are over 200,000 clones, 83% of which are singletons. Germline-derived CDR1 and CDR2 are MDHEN and SYDVKM. The CDR3 sequence is 17 residues long. The junction had 5 bases not matched to a gene; V was cut back by 3 bases and J by 0 bases. This TCR was recovered from a woman aged 30 to 39 with COVID-19, enrolled during active disease. The sequenced sample was peripheral blood. The chain couples TRBV28 to TRBJ2-6, with TRBD1 matching 7 bases. The CDR3 loop is CASSLTGTHSGANVLTF. The CDR3 DNA is TGTGCCAGCAGTTTGACAGGGACCCACTCTGGGGCCAACGTCCTGACTTTC.